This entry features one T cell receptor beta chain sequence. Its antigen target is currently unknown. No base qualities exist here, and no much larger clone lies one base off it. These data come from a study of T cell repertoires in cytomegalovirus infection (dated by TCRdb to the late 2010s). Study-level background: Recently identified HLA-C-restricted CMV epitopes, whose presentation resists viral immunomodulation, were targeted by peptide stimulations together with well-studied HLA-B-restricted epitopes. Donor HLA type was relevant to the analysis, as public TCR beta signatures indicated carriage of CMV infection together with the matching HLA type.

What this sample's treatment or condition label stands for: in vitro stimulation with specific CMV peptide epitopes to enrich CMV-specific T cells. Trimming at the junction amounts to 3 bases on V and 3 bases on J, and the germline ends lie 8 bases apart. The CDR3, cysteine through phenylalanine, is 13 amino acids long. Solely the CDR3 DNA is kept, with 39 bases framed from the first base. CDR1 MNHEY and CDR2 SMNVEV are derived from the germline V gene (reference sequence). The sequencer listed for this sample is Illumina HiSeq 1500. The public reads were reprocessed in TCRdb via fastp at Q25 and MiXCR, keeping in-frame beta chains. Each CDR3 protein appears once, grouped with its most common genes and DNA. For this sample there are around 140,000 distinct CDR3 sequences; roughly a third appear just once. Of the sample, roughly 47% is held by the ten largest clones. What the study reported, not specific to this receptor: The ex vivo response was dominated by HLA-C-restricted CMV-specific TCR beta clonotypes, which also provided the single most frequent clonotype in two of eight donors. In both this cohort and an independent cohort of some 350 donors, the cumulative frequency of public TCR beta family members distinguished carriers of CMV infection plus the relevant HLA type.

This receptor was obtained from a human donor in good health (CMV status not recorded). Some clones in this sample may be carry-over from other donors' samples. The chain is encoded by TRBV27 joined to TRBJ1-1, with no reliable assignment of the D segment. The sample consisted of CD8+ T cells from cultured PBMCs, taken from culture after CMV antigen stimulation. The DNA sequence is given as TGTGCCAGCAGTTTCGTCAGCGACACTGAAGCTTTCTTT. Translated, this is CASSFVSDTEAFF.